Here is one T cell receptor (beta chain) with its context. Antigen specificity is unknown. This specimen comes from a study of T cells after yellow fever vaccination. General study findings and limits: Weaker overall, the secondary response nonetheless peaked faster (day 5 versus 15). Sorted repertoires could include abundant contaminating clonotypes from bulk cells. Just a small share of clonotypes turned up in the CD4 compartment as well as the CD8 compartment.

Template-switching 5'RACE yielded the TCR cDNA; a universal primer site and UMIs were added in the process. TCRdb independently ran MiXCR on the 5' RACE reads; one entry per CDR3 protein. The table shows a few hundred thousand distinct CDR3 sequences, with 11% occurring only once. The germline V gene has CDR1 MNHNS and CDR2 SASEGT. V lost 2 bases and J lost 3; bases outside the gene matches: 9. The CDR3 has 16 residues. This TCR came from a man between 18 and 35 years old who received the YFV17D yellow fever vaccine. This specimen consisted of PBMCs, obtained on the day of the first yellow fever vaccination. The V call is TRBV6-1, the J call TRBJ2-7; 8 bases agree with TRBD1. Written as DNA, the CDR3 is TGTGCCAGCAGTGAAATAGGACAGGGTAACGGCTACGAGCAGTACGTC. It is translated as CASSEIGQGNGYEQYV.